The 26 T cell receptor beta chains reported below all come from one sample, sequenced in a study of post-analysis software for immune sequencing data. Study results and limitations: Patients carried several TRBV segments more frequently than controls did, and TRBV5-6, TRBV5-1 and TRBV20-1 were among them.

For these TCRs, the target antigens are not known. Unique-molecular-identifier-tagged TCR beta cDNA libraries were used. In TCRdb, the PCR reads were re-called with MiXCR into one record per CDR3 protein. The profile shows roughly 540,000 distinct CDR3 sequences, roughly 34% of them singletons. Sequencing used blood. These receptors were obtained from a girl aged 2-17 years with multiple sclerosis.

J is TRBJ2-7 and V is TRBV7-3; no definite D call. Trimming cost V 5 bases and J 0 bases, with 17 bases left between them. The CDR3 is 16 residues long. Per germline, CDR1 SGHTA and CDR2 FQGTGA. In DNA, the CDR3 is TGTGCCAGCAGCCCAGTAGGTCCGGCGGTCTCCTACGAGCAGTACTTC. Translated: CASSPVGPAVSYEQYF.

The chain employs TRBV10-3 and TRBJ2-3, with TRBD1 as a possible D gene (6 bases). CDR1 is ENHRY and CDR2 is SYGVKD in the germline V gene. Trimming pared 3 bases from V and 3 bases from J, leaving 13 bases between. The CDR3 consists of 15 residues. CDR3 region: CAISEKAGATDTQYF. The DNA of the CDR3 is TGTGCCATCAGTGAAAAGGCAGGGGCGACAGATACGCAGTATTTT.

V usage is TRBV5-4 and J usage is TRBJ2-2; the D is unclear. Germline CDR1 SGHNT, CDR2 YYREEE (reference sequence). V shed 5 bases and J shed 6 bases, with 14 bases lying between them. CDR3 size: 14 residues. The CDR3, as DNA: TGTGCCAGCAGTCCCGGGTGGAGCCCCGGGGAGCTGTTTTTT. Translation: CASSPGWSPGELFF.

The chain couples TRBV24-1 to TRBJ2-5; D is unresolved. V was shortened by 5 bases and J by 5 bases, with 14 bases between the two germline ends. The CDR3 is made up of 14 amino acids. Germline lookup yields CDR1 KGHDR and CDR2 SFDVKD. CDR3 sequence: CATSVSGPSETQYF. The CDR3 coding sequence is TGTGCCACCAGTGTGTCCGGACCAAGTGAGACCCAGTACTTC.

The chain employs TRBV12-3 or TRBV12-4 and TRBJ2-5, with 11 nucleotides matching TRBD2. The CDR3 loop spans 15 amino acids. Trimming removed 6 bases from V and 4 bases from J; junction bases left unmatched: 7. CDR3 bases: TGTGCCAGCAGGATAGCGGGGGGGCCGCGAGAGACCCAGTACTTC. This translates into CASRIAGGPRETQYF.

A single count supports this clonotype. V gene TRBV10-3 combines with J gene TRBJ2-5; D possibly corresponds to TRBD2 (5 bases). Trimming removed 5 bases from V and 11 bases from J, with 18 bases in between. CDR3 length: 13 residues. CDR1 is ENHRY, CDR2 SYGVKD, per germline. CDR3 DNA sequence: TGTGCCATCAGTCCGGGCCTACGGGGAGAGCAGTACTTC. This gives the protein CAISPGLRGEQYF.

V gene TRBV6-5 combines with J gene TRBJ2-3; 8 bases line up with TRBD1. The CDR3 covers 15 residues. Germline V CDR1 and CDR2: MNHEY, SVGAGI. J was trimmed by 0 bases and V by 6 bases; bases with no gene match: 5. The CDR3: CASSPDRGSTDTQYF. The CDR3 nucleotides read TGTGCCAGCAGCCCAGACAGGGGTAGCACAGATACGCAGTATTTT.

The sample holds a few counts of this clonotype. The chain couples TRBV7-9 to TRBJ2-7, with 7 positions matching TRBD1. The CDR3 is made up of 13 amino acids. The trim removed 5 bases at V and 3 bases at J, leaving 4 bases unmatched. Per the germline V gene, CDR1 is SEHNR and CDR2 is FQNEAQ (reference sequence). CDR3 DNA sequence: TGTGCCAGCAGCGGCCGGGACAGCTACGAGCAGTACTTC. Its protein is CASSGRDSYEQYF. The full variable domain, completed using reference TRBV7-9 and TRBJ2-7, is DTGVSQNPRHKITKRGQNVTFRCDPISEHNRLYWYRQTLGQGPEFLTYFQNEAQLEKSRLLSDRFSAERPKGSFSTLEIQRTEQGDSAMYLCASSGRDSYEQYFGPGTRLTVT.

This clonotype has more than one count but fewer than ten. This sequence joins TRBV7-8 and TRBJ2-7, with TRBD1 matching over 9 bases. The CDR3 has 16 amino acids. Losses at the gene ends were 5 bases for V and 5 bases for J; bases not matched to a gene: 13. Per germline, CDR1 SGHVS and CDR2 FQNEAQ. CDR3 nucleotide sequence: TGTGCCAGCAGCCACGTACAGGGGGCGGTCAGGGACGAGCAGTACTTC. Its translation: CASSHVQGAVRDEQYF.

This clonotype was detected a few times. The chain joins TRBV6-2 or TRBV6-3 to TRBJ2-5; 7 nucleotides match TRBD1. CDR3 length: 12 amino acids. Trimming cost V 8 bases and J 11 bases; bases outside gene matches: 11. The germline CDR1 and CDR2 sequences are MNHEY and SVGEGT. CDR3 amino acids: CASSTTGSLQYF. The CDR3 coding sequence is TGTGCCAGCTCAACGACAGGGAGTCTACAGTACTTC.

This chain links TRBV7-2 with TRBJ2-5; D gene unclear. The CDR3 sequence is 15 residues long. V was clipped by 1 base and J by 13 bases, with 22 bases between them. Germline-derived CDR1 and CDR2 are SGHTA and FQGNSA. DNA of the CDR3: TGTGCCAGCAGCTTAGATGAGCGCCCCCATAGAGCCCCGTACTTC. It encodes CASSLDERPHRAPYF.

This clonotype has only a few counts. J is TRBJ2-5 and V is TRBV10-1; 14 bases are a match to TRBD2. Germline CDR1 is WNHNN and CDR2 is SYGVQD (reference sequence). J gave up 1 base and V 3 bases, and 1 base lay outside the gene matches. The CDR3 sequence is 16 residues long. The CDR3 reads CASSEGTSGGQETQYF. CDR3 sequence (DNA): TGCGCCAGCAGTGAAGGGACTAGCGGGGGCCAAGAGACCCAGTACTTC.

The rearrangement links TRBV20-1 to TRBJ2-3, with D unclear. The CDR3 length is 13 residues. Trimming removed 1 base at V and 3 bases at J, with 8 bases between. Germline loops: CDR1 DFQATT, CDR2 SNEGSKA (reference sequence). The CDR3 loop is CSARGSRTDTQYF. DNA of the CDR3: TGCAGTGCTAGAGGTAGTAGGACAGATACGCAGTATTTT.

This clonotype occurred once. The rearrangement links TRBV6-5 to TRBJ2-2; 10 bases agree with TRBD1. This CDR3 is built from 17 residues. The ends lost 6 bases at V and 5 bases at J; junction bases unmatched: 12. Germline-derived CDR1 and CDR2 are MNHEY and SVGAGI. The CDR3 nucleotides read TGTGCCAGCAGCTATTACGGGGGGACAGGGGATACCGGGGAGCTGTTTTTT. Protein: CASSYYGGTGDTGELFF.

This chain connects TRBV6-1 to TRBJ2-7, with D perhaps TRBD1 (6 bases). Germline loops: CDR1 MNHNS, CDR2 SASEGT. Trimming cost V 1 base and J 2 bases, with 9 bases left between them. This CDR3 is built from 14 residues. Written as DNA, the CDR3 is TGTGCCAGCAGTGAAGGGGACACAGCCTACGAGCAGTACTTC. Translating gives CASSEGDTAYEQYF.

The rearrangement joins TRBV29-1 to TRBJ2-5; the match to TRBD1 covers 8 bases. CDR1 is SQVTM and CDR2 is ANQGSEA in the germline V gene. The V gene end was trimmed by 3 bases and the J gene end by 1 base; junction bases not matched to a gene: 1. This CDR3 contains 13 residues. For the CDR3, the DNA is TGCAGCGTTGAGACAGGGGTCCAAGAGACCCAGTACTTC. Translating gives CSVETGVQETQYF.

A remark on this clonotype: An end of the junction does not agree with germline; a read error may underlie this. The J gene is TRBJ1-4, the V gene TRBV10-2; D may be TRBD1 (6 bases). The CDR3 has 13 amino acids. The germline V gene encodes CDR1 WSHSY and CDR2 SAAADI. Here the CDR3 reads CATGGQVFEKRFF. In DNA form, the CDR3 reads TGCGCCACCGGGGGGCAGGTCTTTGAAAAACGGTTTTTT.

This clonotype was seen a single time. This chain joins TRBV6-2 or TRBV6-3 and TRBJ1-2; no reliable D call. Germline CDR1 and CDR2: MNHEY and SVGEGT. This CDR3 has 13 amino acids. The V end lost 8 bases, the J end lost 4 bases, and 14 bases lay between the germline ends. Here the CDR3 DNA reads TGTGCCAGCGGGCGGGGATTGACCTATGGCTACACCTTC. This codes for CASGRGLTYGYTF.

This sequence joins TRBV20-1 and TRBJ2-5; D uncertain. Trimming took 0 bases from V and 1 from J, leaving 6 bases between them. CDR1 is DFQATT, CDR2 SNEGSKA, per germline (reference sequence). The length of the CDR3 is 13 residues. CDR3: CSARDTFQETQYF. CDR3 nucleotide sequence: TGCAGTGCTAGAGACACATTCCAAGAGACCCAGTACTTC.

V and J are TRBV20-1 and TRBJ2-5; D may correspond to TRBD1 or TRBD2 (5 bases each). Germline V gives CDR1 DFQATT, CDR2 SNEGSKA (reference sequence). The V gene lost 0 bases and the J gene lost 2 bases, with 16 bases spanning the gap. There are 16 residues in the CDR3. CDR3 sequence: CSARDGTGVQQETQYF. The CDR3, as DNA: TGCAGTGCTAGAGATGGGACGGGCGTACAACAAGAGACCCAGTACTTC.

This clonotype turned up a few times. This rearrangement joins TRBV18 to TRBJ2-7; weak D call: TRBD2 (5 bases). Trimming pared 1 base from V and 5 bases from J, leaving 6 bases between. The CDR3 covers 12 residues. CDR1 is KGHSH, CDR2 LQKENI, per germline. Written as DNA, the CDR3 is TGTGCCAGCTCACCACGGGGAGACGAGCAGTACTTC. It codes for CASSPRGDEQYF.

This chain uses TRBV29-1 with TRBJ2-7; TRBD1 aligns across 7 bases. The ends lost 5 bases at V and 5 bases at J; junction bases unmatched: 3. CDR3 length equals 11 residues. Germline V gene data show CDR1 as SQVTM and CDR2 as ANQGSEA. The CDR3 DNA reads TGCAGCGTTACCACAGGGGACGAGCAGTACTTC. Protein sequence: CSVTTGDEQYF.

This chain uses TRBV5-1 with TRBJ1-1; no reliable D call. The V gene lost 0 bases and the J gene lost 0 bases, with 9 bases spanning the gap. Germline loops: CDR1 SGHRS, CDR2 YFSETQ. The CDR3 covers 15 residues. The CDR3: CASSLGTLMNTEAFF. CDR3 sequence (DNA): TGCGCCAGCAGCTTGGGGACTCTTATGAACACTGAAGCTTTCTTT.

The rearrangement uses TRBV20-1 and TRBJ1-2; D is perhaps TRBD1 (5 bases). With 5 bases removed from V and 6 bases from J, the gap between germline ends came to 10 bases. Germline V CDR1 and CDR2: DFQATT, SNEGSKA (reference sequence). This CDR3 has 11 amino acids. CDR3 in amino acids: CSASPGHGYTF. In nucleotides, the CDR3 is TGCAGTGCTTCCCCAGGGCATGGCTACACCTTC.

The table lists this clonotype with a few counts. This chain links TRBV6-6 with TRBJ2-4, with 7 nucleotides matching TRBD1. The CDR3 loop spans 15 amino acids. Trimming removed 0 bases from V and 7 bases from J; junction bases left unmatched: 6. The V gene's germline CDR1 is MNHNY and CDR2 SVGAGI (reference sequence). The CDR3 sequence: CASSYSTQQGNIQYF. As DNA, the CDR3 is TGTGCCAGCAGTTACTCGACACAACAGGGGAACATTCAGTACTTC.

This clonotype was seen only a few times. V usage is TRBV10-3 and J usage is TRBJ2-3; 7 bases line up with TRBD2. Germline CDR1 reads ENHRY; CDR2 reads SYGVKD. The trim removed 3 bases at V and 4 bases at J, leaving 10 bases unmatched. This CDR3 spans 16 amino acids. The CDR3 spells CAISDLGLAEADTQYF. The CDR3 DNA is TGTGCCATCAGTGATCTAGGGCTAGCGGAAGCAGATACGCAGTATTTT.